This T cell receptor (beta chain) was profiled in a study of blood T cell repertoires in COVID-19. On the study more broadly: Both acute and convalescent COVID-19 samples were obtained from the United States, Italy and Spain.

CDR1 and CDR2 (germline): SGDLS, YYNGEE. This CDR3 has 13 residues. V lost 2 bases to trimming and J lost 8 bases; unmatched junction nucleotides: 3. Sequencing used immunoSEQ multiplex PCR; TCRdb keeps in-frame clones, though not all of them. The table lists 170,000 or so clones, 83% of them singletons, with roughly 1.4% in the top ten. The sample taken for sequencing was peripheral blood. V is TRBV9 and J is TRBJ1-1, with 10 bases aligning to TRBD1. The receptor was derived from a human donor in a cohort sampled during active COVID-19. The CDR3 loop is CASSVTGGGEAFF. In DNA, the CDR3 is TGTGCCAGCAGCGTGACAGGGGGCGGAGAAGCTTTCTTT.